One and the same sample provided the 5 T cell receptor beta chains below, sequenced in a study of beta chain features in type 1 diabetes. Every bit of the isolated RNA underwent reverse transcription, so sequencing read expressed TCRB transcripts. Measured with immunoSEQ multiplex PCR; TCRdb has only the in-frame clones, and not every one. The sample yields 140,000 to 150,000 clones, less than 15% seen once. General observations from the study: The study found moderately but significantly shorter TCRB CDR3s in all four CD4+ subsets of Type 1 diabetes patients.

For these TCRs, the target antigens are not known. The specimen sequenced was central memory CD4+ T cells from blood. These receptors were taken from a man aged 18 to 29 with type 1 diabetes.

The CDR3 DNA reads TGTGCCAGCAGGGAGACTACTAACTATGGCTACACCTTC. This codes for CASRETTNYGYTF. The genes are TRBV6-1 and TRBJ1-2; D gene ambiguous. The V and J ends lost 6 bases and 0 bases respectively, with 8 bases between them. CDR1 MNHNS and CDR2 SASEGT come from the germline V gene. This CDR3 contains 13 residues.

The chain combines TRBV6-1 with TRBJ2-7; 7 bases map to TRBD1. The CDR3 runs 13 residues. The germline V gene has CDR1 MNHNS and CDR2 SASEGT. V lost 5 bases, J lost 3 bases, and 4 bases stayed unmatched. DNA of the CDR3: TGTGCCAGCAGTTCCGACAGGGACTACGAGCAGTACTTC. Its protein is CASSSDRDYEQYF.

This clone was detected a few times. The rearrangement links TRBV25-1 to TRBJ1-1; D gene uncertain. This CDR3 has 11 amino acids. Germline loops: CDR1 MGHDK, CDR2 SYGVNS. V gave up 4 bases and J gave up 12 bases, with 12 bases separating them. As DNA, the CDR3 is TGTGCCAGCAGTGGTCAGGTGAATACTTTCTTT. Translated, it gives CASSGQVNTFF.

This clone was observed a handful of times. The chain recombines TRBV29-1 with TRBJ1-2; no definite D call. This CDR3 has 10 amino acids. CDR1 and CDR2 from the germline V gene are SQVTM and ANQGSEA. V was clipped by 2 bases and J by 8 bases, with 6 bases between them. The CDR3 here is CSVEKAGYTF. The DNA of the CDR3 is TGCAGCGTTGAAAAGGCGGGCTACACCTTC. The full variable domain, rest sourced from reference TRBV29-1 and TRBJ1-2, is SAVISQKPSRDICQRGTSLTIQCQVDSQVTMMFWYRQQPGQSLTLIATANQGSEATYESGFVIDKFPISRPNLTFSTLTVSNMSPEDSSIYLCSVEKAGYTFGSGTRLTVV.

The chain uses TRBV10-3 and TRBJ1-5; 7 nucleotides match TRBD1. J lost 10 bases, V lost 3 bases, and 12 bases had no gene match. The CDR3 is 15 residues long. Per the germline V gene, CDR1 is ENHRY and CDR2 is SYGVKD. As DNA, the CDR3 is TGTGCCATCAGTGACCCCTCACAGGGGCTGGATCCCCAGCATTTT. Its protein is CAISDPSQGLDPQHF.